The T cell receptor beta chain described here comes from a study of cytomegalovirus exposure and HLA in healthy donors. Trimming removed 5 bases from V and 2 bases from J; junction bases left unmatched: 11. CDR1 is MNHEY and CDR2 is SMNVEV in the germline V gene (reference sequence). CDR3 length: 17 residues. Primers: 60 Vbeta forward and 13 Jbeta reverse. Method: immunoSEQ multiplex PCR; TCRdb's copy keeps in-frame clones and lacks some. The sample contains more than 100,000 clones, 87% of which appear only once. For this clone: Its specificity is unknown.

Study-level points and caveats: Beyond CMV serostatus, there was no information to go on about immune exposure.

The V gene is TRBV27, the J gene TRBJ2-1; 8 positions agree with TRBD2. The receptor comes from a woman aged 30 to 39 in good health and CMV-seronegative. Material for sequencing was PBMCs. CDR3 DNA: TGTGCCAGCAGTATAACTAGGAAAGCGGGGGCCTACAATGAGCAGTTCTTC. Translation gives CASSITRKAGAYNEQFF.